This T cell receptor (beta chain) was sequenced in a study of control samples from healthy donors and cancer patients. Produced via immunoSEQ multiplex PCR; TCRdb's table is partial and in-frame only. Among about 80,000 clones listed, just under 90% were seen once. The germline V gene has CDR1 SGHRS and CDR2 YFSETQ. Trimming pared 1 base from V and 8 bases from J, leaving 15 bases between. This CDR3 region has 14 residues. The source material was blood. The sequence was obtained from a man aged 50 to 60 in good health. The chain uses TRBV5-1 and TRBJ1-1; D remains ambiguous. CDR3 region: CASSLRDSGSEAFF. CDR3 coding DNA: TGCGCCAGCAGCTTGAGAGATTCAGGCTCCGAAGCTTTCTTT.